One T cell receptor (beta chain) is described in this entry. The sample is drawn from a study of human T cells and chemical hapten exposure. The overall study: 2% DPC applied to a 2 cm by 2 cm arm area sensitized donors. Patients having alopecia areata, totalis or universalis were mostly female. DPC (0.01%) was patch tested on the upper back and read at 6 days.

TCRdb fed the RACE reads into MiXCR, producing one record per CDR3 protein. The sample lists some 59,000 distinct CDR3 sequences, around 11% seen once, with almost 4% in the top ten. This CDR3 region has 14 residues. The germline V gene encodes CDR1 SGHVS and CDR2 FQNEAQ. V was clipped by 5 bases and J by 1 base, with 12 bases between them. Time point reported: pre-sensitization, week 0. Noted treatment: therapeutic diphenylcyclopropenone sensitization with weekly scalp DPC. The sample was whole blood, taken in connection with sensitization to the hapten diphenylcyclopropenone (DPC). This receptor was obtained from a woman aged 40 to 50 with alopecia areata. Some clones in this sample may be carry-over from other donors' samples. V and J are TRBV7-8 and TRBJ2-7; D ambiguous. The CDR3 region is CASSLRHYSYEQYF. The CDR3 DNA follows: TGTGCCAGCAGCCTCAGACACTATTCCTACGAGCAGTACTTC.